This T cell receptor (beta chain) was recovered during a study of regulatory T cells in long-lasting Graves disease. To make TCR beta libraries, researchers used iRepertoire HTBI primers and Arm-PCR of CDR3 regions. TCRdb reanalysed the multiplex PCR reads using MiXCR and keeps one entry per CDR3 protein. The data contain around 460,000 distinct CDR3 sequences, about 22% of them singletons. Concerning this clonotype itself: Its cognate antigen is unknown.

The time point is: persistent/refractory GD, antithyroid drugs over 5 years with positive TRAb. With RNA extracted from PBMCs as input, the TCR library was made. Study-wide results and caveats: Persistent Graves' patients showed less TCR diversity than newly diagnosed patients showed.

Trimming cost V 3 bases and J 9 bases, with 15 bases left between them. The germline V gene encodes CDR1 MDHEN and CDR2 SYDVKM. The CDR3 has 14 amino acids. The TCR sequence derives from a female donor with Graves disease. The sequencing used peripheral blood mononuclear cells (PBMCs), collected when the disease was refractory, from a patient treated with antithyroid drugs. V is TRBV28 and J is TRBJ2-1, with a possible D match to TRBD1 (6 bases). The CDR3 protein is CASSLTREGGEQFF. The CDR3 DNA sequence: TGTGCCAGCAGTTTGACCCGAGAAGGGGGTGAGCAGTTCTTC.